The source of this T cell receptor beta chain is a study of cytomegalovirus exposure and HLA in healthy donors. General study findings and limits: The authors later linked a missense DCLRE1C variant to TCR beta V- and J-gene trimming. Researchers left out some V segments, among them TRBV6-2 and TRBV6-3, as indistinguishable. In a later analysis, productive TCRs from donors in an Asian-associated ancestry cluster reportedly carried fewer N-insertions than the cohort mean.

The PCR had 60 Vbeta and 13 Jbeta primers. Clones were sequenced by immunoSEQ multiplex PCR, and TCRdb holds only the in-frame ones, with some missing. The sample contains about 210,000 clones, almost 80% of which appear only once. Germline-derived CDR1 and CDR2 are SGHTA and FQGTGA. The germline V and J ends were trimmed by 2 bases and 1 base, with 8 bases remaining between them. The CDR3 runs 14 residues. Of note for this clone: The target antigen is unknown.

The sequence came from a male donor in good health and CMV-seronegative. Sequencing was carried out using PBMCs. This chain connects TRBV7-3 to TRBJ1-1; tentatively, D is TRBD1 (6 bases). CDR3 nucleotide sequence: TGTGCCAGCAGCTTAGTGGGACAGAACACTGAAGCTTTCTTT. Translating it yields CASSLVGQNTEAFF.